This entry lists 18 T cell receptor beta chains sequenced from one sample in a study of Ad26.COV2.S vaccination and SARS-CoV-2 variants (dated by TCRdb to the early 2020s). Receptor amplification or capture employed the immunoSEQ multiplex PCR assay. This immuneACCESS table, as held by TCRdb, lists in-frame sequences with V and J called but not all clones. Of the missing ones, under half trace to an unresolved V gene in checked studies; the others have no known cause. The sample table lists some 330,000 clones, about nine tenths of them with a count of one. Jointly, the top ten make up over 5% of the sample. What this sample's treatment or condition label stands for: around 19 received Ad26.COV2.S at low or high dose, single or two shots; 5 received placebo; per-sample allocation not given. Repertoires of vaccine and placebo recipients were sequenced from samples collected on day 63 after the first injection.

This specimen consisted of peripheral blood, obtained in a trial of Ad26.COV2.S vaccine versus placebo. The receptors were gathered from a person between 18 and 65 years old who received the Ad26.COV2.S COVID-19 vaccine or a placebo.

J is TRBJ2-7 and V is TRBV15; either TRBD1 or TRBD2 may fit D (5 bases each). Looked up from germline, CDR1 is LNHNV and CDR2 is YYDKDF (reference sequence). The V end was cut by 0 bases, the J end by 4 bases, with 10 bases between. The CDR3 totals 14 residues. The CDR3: CATSRDPGRYEQYF. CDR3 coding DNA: TGTGCCACCAGCAGAGATCCAGGGAGATACGAGCAGTACTTC.

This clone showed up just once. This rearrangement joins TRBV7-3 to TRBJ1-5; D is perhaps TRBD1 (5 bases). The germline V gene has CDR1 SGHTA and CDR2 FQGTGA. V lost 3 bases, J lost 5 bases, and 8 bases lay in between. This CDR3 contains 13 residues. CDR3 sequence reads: CASSLGPHQPQHF. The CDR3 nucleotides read TGTGCCAGCAGCTTGGGACCCCATCAGCCCCAGCATTTT.

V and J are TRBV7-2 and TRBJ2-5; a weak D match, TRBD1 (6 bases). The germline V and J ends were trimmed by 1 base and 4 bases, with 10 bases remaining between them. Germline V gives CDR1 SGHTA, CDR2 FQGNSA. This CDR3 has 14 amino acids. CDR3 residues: CASSLGGGRETQYF. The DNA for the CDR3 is TGTGCCAGCAGCTTAGGAGGGGGAAGAGAGACCCAGTACTTC.

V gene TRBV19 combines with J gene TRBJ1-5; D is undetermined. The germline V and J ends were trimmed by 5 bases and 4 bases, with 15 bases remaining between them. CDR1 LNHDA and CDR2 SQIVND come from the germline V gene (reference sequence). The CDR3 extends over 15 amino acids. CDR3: CASSPDFGRNQPQHF. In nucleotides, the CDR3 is TGTGCCAGTAGTCCCGACTTTGGTCGGAATCAGCCCCAGCATTTT.

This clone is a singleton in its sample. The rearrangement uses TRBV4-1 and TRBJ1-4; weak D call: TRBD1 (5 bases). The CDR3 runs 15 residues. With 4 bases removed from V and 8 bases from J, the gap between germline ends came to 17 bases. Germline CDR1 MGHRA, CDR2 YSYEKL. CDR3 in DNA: TGCGCCAGCAGCCCTTTTCGGGGACGTGGGGAAAAACTGTTTTTT. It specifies CASSPFRGRGEKLFF.

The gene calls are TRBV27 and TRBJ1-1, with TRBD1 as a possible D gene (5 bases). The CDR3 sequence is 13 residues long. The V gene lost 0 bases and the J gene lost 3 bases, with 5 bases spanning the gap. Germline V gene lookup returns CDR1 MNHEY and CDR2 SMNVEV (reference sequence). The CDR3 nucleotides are TGTGCCAGCAGTTTATCCAGGGACACTGAAGCTTTCTTT. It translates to CASSLSRDTEAFF.

CDR3 sequence (DNA): TGTGCCAGCAGCAAAGTGGACCGAGGGTCCTACGAGCAGTACTTC. Its translation: CASSKVDRGSYEQYF. The genes are TRBV21-1 and TRBJ2-7; the D segment call TRBD2 is taken from the table without a DNA check. TRBV21-1 is a pseudogene locus. The CDR3 consists of 15 residues.

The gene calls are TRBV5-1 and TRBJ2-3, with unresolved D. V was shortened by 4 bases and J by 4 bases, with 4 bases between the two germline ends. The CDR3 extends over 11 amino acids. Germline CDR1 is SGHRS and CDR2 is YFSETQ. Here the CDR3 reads CASSQADTQYF. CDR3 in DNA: TGCGCCAGCAGCCAGGCAGATACGCAGTATTTT.

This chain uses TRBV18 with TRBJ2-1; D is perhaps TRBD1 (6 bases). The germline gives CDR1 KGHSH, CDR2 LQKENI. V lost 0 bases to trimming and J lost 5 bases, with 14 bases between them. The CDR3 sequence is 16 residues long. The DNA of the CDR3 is TGTGCCAGCTCACCACCCGGTACAGGGAAAGACAATGAGCAGTTCTTC. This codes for CASSPPGTGKDNEQFF.

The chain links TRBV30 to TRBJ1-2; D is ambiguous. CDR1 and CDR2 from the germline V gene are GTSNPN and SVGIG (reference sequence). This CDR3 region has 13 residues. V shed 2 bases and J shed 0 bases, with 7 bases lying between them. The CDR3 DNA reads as TGTGCCTGGAGTCCGGACCCTAACTATGGCTACACCTTC. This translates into CAWSPDPNYGYTF.

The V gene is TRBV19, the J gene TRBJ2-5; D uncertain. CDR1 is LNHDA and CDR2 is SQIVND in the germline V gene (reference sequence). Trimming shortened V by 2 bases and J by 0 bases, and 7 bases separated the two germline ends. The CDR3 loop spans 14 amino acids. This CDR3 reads CASSIRPYQETQYF. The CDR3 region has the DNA TGTGCCAGTAGTATAAGACCCTACCAAGAGACCCAGTACTTC.

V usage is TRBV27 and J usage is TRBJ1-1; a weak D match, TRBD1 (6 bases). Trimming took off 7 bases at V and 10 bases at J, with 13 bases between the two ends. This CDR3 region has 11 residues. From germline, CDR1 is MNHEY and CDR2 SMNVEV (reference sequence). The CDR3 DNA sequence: TGTGCCAGCACCTCCGGGGGGCGAGCTTTCTTT. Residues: CASTSGGRAFF.

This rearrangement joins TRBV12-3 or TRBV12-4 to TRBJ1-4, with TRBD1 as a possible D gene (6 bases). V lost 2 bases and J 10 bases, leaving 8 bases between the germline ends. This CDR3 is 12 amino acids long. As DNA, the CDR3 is TGTGCCAGCAGTTTACCGACAGGAAAACTGTTTTTT. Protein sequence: CASSLPTGKLFF.

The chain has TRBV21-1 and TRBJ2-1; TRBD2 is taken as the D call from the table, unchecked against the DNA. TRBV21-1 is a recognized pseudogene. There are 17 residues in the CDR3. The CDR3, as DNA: TGTGCCAGCAGTCACGGTAGCGGGACGATGTGCGCCAATGAGCAGTTCTTC. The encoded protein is CASSHGSGTMCANEQFF.

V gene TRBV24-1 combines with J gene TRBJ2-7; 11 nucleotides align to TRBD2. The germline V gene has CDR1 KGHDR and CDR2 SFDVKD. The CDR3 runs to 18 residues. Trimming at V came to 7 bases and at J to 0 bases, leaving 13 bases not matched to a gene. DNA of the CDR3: TGTGCCACCAGCCTTACGGGGCTAGCGGGAGGAGGCTCCTACGAGCAGTACGTC. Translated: CATSLTGLAGGGSYEQYV.

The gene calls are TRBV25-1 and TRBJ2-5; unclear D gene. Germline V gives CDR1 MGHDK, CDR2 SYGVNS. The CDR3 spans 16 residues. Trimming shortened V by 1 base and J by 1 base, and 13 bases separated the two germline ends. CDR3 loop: CASSELGSVSQETQYF. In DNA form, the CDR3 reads TGTGCCAGCAGTGAATTAGGCAGCGTATCCCAAGAGACCCAGTACTTC.

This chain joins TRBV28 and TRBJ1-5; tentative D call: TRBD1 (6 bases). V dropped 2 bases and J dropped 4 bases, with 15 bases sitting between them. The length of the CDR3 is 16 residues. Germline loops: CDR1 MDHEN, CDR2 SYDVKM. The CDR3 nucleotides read TGTGCCAGCAGTTTACAGGGGTCCTTTGCAAATCAGCCCCAGCATTTT. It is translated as CASSLQGSFANQPQHF.

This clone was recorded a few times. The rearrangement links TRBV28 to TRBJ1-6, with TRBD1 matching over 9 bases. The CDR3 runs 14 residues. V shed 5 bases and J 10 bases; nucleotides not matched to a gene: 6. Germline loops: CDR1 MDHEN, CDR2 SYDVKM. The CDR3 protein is CASSQGTGLSPLHF. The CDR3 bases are TGTGCCAGCAGTCAAGGGACAGGGCTATCACCCCTCCACTTT.